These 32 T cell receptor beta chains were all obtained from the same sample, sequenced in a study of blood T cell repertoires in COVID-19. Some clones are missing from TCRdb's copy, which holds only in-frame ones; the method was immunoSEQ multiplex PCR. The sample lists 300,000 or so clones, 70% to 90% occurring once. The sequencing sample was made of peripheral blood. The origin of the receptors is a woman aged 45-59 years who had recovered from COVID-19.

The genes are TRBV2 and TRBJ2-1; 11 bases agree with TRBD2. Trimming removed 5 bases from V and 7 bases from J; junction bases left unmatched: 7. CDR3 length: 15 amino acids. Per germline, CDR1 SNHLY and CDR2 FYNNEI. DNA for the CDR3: TGTGCCAGCAGTTTAACTAGCGGGGGAACAAATGAGCAGTTCTTC. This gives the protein CASSLTSGGTNEQFF. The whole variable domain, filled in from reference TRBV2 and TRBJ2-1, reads EPEVTQTPSHQVTQMGQEVILRCVPISNHLYFYWYRQILGQKVEFLVSFYNNEISEKSEIFDDQFSVERPDGSNFTLKIRSTKLEDSAMYFCASSLTSGGTNEQFFGPGTRLTVL.

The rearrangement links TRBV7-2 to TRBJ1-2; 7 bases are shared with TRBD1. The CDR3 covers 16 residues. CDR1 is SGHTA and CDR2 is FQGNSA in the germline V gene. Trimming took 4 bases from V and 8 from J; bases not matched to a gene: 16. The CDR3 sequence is CASSSSTGLIVSGYTF. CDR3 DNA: TGTGCCAGCAGCTCTTCGACAGGGCTAATCGTATCGGGCTACACCTTC.

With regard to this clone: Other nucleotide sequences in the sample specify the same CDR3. In nucleotides, the CDR3 is TGTGCCAGCAGCTTAGTGGTTCGGGATGAGCAGTTCTTC. Translated: CASSLVVRDEQFF. The chain uses TRBV7-2 and TRBJ2-1; no reliable D call. Trimming took off 1 base at V and 8 bases at J, with 9 bases between the two ends. Germline lookup yields CDR1 SGHTA and CDR2 FQGNSA. CDR3 length: 13 residues.

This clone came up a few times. CDR3 sequence reads: CASSQGSRGAFF. The CDR3 nucleotides are TGTGCCAGCAGCCAAGGATCTAGGGGAGCTTTCTTT. The gene calls are TRBV3-1 (or the pseudogene TRBV3-2) and TRBJ1-1, with D possibly TRBD1 on 5 matching bases. Trimming cost V 1 base and J 10 bases, with 10 bases left between them. Germline V CDR1 and CDR2: LGHDT, YNNKEL (reference sequence). The CDR3 is made up of 12 amino acids.

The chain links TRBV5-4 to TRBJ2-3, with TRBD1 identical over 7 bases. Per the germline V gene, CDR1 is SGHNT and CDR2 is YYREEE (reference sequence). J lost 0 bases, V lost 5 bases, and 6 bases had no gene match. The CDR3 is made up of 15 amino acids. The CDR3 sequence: CASSVDRPSTDTQYF. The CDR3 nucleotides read TGTGCCAGCAGTGTGGACAGGCCTAGCACAGATACGCAGTATTTT.

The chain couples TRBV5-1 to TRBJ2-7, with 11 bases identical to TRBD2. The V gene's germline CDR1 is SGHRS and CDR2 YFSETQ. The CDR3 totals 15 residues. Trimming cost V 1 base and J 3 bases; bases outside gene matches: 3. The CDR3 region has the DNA TGCGCCAGCAGCTTGATAACTAGCGGGAGCTACGAGCAGTACTTC. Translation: CASSLITSGSYEQYF.

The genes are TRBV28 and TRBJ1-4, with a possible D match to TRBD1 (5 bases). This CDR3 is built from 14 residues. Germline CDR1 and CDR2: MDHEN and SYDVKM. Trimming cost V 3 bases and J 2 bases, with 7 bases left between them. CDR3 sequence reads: CASSFAGTNEKLFF. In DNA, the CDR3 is TGTGCCAGCAGTTTCGCAGGGACTAATGAAAAACTGTTTTTT.

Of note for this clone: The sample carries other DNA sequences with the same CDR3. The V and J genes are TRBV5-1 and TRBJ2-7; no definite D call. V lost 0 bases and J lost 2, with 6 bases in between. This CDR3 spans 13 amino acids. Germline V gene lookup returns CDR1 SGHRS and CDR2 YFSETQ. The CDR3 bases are TGCGCCAGCAGCTTGGTTGCAGCCTACGAGCAGTACTTC. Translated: CASSLVAAYEQYF.

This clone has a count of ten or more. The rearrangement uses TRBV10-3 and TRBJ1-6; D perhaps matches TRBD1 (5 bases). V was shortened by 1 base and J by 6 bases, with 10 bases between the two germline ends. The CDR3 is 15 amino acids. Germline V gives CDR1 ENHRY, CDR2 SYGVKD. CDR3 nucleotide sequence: TGTGCCATCAGTGAGTGGGGGAGGGGTAATTCACCCCTCCACTTT. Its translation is CAISEWGRGNSPLHF.

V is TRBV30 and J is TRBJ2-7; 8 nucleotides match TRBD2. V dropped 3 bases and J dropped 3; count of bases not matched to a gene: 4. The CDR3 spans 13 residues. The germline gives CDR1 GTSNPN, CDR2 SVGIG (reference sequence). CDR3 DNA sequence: TGTGCCTGGAGCACCGGGACTAGCTACGAGCAGTACTTC. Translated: CAWSTGTSYEQYF.

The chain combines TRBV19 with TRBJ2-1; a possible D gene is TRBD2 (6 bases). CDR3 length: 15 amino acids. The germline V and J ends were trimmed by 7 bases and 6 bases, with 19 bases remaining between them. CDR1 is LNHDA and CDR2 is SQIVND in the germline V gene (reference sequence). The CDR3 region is CASTLGGGGGNEQFF. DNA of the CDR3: TGTGCCAGTACCCTTGGCGGTGGGGGAGGCAATGAGCAGTTCTTC. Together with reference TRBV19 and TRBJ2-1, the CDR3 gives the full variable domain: DGGITQSPKYLFRKEGQNVTLSCEQNLNHDAMYWYRQDPGQGLRLIYYSQIVNDFQKGDIAEGYSVSREKKESFPLTVTSAQKNPTAFYLCASTLGGGGGNEQFFGPGTRLTVL.

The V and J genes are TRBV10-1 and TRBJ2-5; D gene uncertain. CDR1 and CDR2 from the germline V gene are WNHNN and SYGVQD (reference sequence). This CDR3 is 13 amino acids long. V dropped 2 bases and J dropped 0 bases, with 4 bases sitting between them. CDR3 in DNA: TGCGCCAGCAGTGAGCGGTACCAAGAGACCCAGTACTTC. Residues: CASSERYQETQYF.

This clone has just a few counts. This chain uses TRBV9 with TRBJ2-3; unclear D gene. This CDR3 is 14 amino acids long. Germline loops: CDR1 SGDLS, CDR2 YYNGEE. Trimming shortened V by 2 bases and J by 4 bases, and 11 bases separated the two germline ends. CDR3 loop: CASSVGLLADTQYF. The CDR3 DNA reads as TGTGCCAGCAGCGTGGGCCTGTTGGCAGATACGCAGTATTTT.

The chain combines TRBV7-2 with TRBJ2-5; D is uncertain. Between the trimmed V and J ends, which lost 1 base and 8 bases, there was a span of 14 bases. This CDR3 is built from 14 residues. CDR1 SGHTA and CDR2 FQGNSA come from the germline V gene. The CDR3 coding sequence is TGTGCCAGCAGCTTAGGCCGAACCCCGAGTACCCAGTACTTC. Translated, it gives CASSLGRTPSTQYF.

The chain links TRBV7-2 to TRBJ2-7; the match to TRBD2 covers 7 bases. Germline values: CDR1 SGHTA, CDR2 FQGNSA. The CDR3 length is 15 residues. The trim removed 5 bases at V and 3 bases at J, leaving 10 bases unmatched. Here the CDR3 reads CASSPQGAGHYEQYF. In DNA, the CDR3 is TGTGCCAGCAGCCCCCAGGGAGCGGGGCACTACGAGCAGTACTTC.

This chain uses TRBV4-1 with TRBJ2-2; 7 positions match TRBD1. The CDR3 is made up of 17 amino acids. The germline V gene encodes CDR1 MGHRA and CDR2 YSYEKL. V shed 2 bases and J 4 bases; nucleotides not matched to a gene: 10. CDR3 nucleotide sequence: TGCGCCAGCAGCCAAAGACAGGGAACCGGAGGCACCGGGGAGCTGTTTTTT. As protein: CASSQRQGTGGTGELFF.

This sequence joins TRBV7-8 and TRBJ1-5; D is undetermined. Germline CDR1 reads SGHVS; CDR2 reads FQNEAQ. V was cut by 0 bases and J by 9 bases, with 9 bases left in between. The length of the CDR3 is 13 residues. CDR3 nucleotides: TGTGCCAGCAGCTTAGCGGCGGCCGGGCCCCAGCATTTT. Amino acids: CASSLAAAGPQHF.

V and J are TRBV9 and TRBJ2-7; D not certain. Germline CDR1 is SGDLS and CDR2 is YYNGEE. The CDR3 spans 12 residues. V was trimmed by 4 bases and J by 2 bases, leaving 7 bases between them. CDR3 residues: CASSRGTYEQYF. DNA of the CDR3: TGTGCCAGCAGCCGCGGCACCTACGAGCAGTACTTC.

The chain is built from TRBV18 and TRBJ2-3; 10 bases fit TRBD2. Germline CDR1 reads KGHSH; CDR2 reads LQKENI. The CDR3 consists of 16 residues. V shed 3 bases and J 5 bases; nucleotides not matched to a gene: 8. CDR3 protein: CASSPGTSGVVDTQYF. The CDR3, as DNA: TGTGCCAGCTCACCTGGTACTAGCGGGGTCGTAGATACGCAGTATTTT.

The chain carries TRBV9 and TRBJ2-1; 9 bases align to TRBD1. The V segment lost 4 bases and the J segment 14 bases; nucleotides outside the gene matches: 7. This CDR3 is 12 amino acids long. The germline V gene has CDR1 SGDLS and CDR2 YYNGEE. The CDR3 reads CASSSRDREEFF. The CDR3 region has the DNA TGTGCCAGCAGCTCCCGGGACAGGGAGGAGTTCTTC.

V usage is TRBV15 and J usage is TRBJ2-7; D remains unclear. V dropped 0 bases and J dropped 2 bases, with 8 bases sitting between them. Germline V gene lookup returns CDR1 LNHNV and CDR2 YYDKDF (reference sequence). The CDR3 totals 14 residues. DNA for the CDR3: TGTGCCACCAGCAGAGAAGGCGGAACCTACGAGCAGTACTTC. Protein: CATSREGGTYEQYF.

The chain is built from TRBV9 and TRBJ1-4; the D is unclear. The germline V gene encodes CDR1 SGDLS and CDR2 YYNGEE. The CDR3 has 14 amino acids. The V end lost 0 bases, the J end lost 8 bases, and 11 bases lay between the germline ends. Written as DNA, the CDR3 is TGTGCCAGCAGCGTAGAAGGACTGGGAGAAAAACTGTTTTTT. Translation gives CASSVEGLGEKLFF.

The CDR3 DNA is TGTGCCACCAGCAGAGATAGAAACAGGGCCACCCAGCCCCAGCATTTT. The encoded protein is CATSRDRNRATQPQHF. This chain connects TRBV15 to TRBJ1-5; D is perhaps TRBD1 (6 bases). Trimming took off 0 bases at V and 7 bases at J, with 16 bases between the two ends. Germline V lookup: CDR1 LNHNV, CDR2 YYDKDF (reference sequence). This CDR3 is 16 amino acids long.

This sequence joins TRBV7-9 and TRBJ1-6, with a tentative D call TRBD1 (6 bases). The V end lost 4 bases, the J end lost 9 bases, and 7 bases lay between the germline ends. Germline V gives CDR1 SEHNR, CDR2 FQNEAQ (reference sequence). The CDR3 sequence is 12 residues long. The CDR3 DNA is TGTGCCAGCAGCTCGGACAGTTCACCCCTCCACTTT. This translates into CASSSDSSPLHF.

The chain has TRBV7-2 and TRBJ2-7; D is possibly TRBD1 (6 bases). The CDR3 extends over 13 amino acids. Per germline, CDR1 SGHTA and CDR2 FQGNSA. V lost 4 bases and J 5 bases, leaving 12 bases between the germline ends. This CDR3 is CASSSQGLNEQYF. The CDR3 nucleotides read TGTGCCAGCAGCTCCCAGGGGCTCAACGAGCAGTACTTC.

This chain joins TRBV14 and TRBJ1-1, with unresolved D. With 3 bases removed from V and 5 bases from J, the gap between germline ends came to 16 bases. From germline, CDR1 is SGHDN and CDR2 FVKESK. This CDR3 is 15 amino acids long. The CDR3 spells CASSHLDGGRTEAFF. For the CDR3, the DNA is TGTGCCAGCAGCCACCTGGACGGTGGGAGGACTGAAGCTTTCTTT.

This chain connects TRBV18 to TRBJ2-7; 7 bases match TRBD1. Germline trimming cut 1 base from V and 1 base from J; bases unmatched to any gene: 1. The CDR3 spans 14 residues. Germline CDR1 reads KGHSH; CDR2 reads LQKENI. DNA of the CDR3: TGTGCCAGCTCACCACAGGGGGCTTCCTACGAGCAGTACTTC. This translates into CASSPQGASYEQYF. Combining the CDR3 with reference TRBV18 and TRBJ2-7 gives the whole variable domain NAGVMQNPRHLVRRRGQEARLRCSPMKGHSHVYWYRQLPEEGLKFMVYLQKENIIDESGMPKERFSAEFPKEGPSILRIQQVVRGDSAAYFCASSPQGASYEQYFGPGTRLTVT.

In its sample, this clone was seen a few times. As DNA, the CDR3 is TGTGCCAGTAGTCCCCCAGCGAAAGAGACCCAGTACTTC. Encoded protein: CASSPPAKETQYF. This chain joins TRBV19 and TRBJ2-5, with unresolved D. V lost 5 bases to trimming and J lost 3 bases, with 10 bases between them. Germline V lookup: CDR1 LNHDA, CDR2 SQIVND (reference sequence). The CDR3 has 13 amino acids. The whole variable domain, remainder taken from reference TRBV19 and TRBJ2-5, is DGGITQSPKYLFRKEGQNVTLSCEQNLNHDAMYWYRQDPGQGLRLIYYSQIVNDFQKGDIAEGYSVSREKKESFPLTVTSAQKNPTAFYLCASSPPAKETQYFGPGTRLLVL.

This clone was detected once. CDR3 in amino acids: CASSVLHRDRVGYTF. CDR3 sequence (DNA): TGTGCCAGTAGTGTCCTCCACCGGGACAGGGTTGGCTACACCTTC. This chain links TRBV19 with TRBJ1-2; 9 bases fit TRBD1. V shed 5 bases, J shed 7 bases, and the junction held 11 bases outside the gene matches. Germline V gene lookup returns CDR1 LNHDA and CDR2 SQIVND (reference sequence). CDR3 length: 15 amino acids.

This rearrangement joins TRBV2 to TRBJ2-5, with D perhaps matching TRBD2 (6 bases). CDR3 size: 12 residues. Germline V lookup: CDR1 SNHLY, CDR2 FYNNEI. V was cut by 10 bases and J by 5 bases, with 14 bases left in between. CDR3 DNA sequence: TGTGCCACGGGCGGGACGGGGGAGACCCAGTACTTC. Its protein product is CATGGTGETQYF. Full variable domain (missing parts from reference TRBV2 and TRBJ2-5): EPEVTQTPSHQVTQMGQEVILRCVPISNHLYFYWYRQILGQKVEFLVSFYNNEISEKSEIFDDQFSVERPDGSNFTLKIRSTKLEDSAMYFCATGGTGETQYFGPGTRLLVL.

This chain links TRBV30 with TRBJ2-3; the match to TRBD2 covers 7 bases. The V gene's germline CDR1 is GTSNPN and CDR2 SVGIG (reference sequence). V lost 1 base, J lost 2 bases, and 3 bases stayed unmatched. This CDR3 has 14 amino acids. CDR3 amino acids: CAWSGRGITDTQYF. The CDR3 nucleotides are TGTGCCTGGAGTGGGCGGGGGATCACAGATACGCAGTATTTT.

CDR3 residues: CASKDRVRTDTQYF. For the CDR3, the DNA is TGTGCCAGCAAAGACAGGGTGAGGACAGATACGCAGTATTTT. The chain uses TRBV6-5 and TRBJ2-3, with 7 bases lining up with TRBD1. The CDR3 is 14 residues long. Germline values: CDR1 MNHEY, CDR2 SVGAGI. Trimming cost V 7 bases and J 3 bases; bases outside gene matches: 7.